These 3 T cell receptor beta chains were all obtained from the same sample, sequenced in a study of CD8+CD57+ T cells in acquired aplastic anemia. Profiling of TCR beta VDJ combinations and CDR3 sequences used genomic DNA as template. In TCRdb, the reads were re-called with MiXCR into one record per CDR3 protein. This sample has some 64,000 distinct CDR3 sequences, with about 54% found just once. The sequenced sample consisted of sorted CD4+, CD8+, or CD8+CD57+ T cells (not recorded which) from PBMCs. These receptors were collected from a human donor in good health, serving as a control.

J is TRBJ2-1 and V is TRBV24-1, with TRBD2 identical over 16 bases. The CDR3 covers 18 residues. The germline V gene has CDR1 KGHDR and CDR2 SFDVKD. The trim removed 5 bases at V and 9 bases at J, leaving 12 bases unmatched. CDR3 bases: TGTGCCACCAGTGCCCGCGGGACTAGCGGGAGGGCCGAGGGTGAGCAGTTCTTC. Its translation is CATSARGTSGRAEGEQFF.

The CDR3 bases are TGTGCCAGCAGCCGACAGGGGGCAGAGCCCCAGCATTTT. Amino acid sequence: CASSRQGAEPQHF. The chain couples TRBV24-1 to TRBJ2-3; 10 nucleotides agree with TRBD1. The closer fit of TRBJ1-5 to the DNA end suggests the J call may be wrong. This CDR3 has 13 residues. Germline lookup yields CDR1 KGHDR and CDR2 SFDVKD.

The table lists this clonotype with a count of one. CDR3 residues: CSVEKRGNTEAFF. The CDR3 DNA reads as TGCAGCGTTGAAAAGAGAGGGAACACTGAAGCTTTCTTT. The chain carries TRBV29-1 and TRBJ1-1, with D hard to call. Trimming stripped 2 bases from V and 1 base from J, with 8 bases between. This CDR3 region has 13 residues. Germline loops: CDR1 SQVTM, CDR2 ANQGSEA. Looking up the rest from reference TRBV29-1 and TRBJ1-1 gives the full variable domain: SAVISQKPSRDICQRGTSLTIQCQVDSQVTMMFWYRQQPGQSLTLIATANQGSEATYESGFVIDKFPISRPNLTFSTLTVSNMSPEDSSIYLCSVEKRGNTEAFFGQGTRLTVV.